These 18 T cell receptor beta chains came from one sample sequenced in a study of blood T cell repertoires in COVID-19 (TCRdb year 2020). The library relied on the immunoSEQ multiplex PCR assay. TCRdb limited this immuneACCESS table to in-frame rearrangements with V and J called. A share of clones is missing; checked studies link under half to unresolved V genes, and the rest is unexplained. The sample table contains about 230,000 clones; only one count was recorded for approximately 90% of them. The ten largest clones take up 9.5% to 14% of the sample. Material: PBMCs or T cells enriched from blood (not recorded which). The receptors were sampled from a man between 25 and 39 years old who had recovered from COVID-19.

This clone was seen only once. This chain connects TRBV5-6 to TRBJ2-7; a possible D gene is TRBD1 (7 bases). V was trimmed by 4 bases and J by 0 bases, leaving 14 bases between them. The CDR3 has 15 amino acids. Germline CDR1 reads SGHDT; CDR2 reads YYEEEE. CDR3 DNA sequence: TGTGCCAGCAGCAGACAGGGACTGGTCTCCTACGAGCAGTACTTC. Encoded protein: CASSRQGLVSYEQYF.

The chain joins TRBV30 to TRBJ2-7; maybe TRBD1 (6 bases). Trimming removed 0 bases at V and 7 bases at J, with 10 bases between. CDR1 and CDR2 from the germline V gene are GTSNPN and SVGIG (reference sequence). This CDR3 spans 12 amino acids. This CDR3 reads CAWSVSGTEQYF. As DNA, the CDR3 is TGTGCCTGGAGTGTATCCGGGACAGAGCAGTACTTC.

The rearrangement links TRBV27 to TRBJ2-7; 9 nucleotides align to TRBD2. This CDR3 has 13 amino acids. The V and J ends lost 3 bases and 6 bases, in that order; junction bases with no gene match: 3. Germline loops: CDR1 MNHEY, CDR2 SMNVEV (reference sequence). CDR3 sequence: CASSLASGIEQYF. Here the CDR3 DNA reads TGTGCCAGCAGTTTGGCTAGCGGGATCGAGCAGTACTTC.

The V and J genes are TRBV28 and TRBJ2-3, with 15 nucleotides matching TRBD2. V lost 7 bases, J lost 7 bases, and 9 bases stayed unmatched. Germline V gene sequence: CDR1 MDHEN, CDR2 SYDVKM. The CDR3 sequence is 16 residues long. CDR3 coding DNA: TGTGCCAGCACTTCCAGCGGGACTAGCGGGAGGAATACGCAGTATTTT. This encodes CASTSSGTSGRNTQYF. The full variable domain, with the rest looked up from reference TRBV28 and TRBJ2-3, is DVKVTQSSRYLVKRTGEKVFLECVQDMDHENMFWYRQDPGLGLRLIYFSYDVKMKEKGDIPEGYSVSREKKERFSLILESASTNQTSMYLCASTSSGTSGRNTQYFGPGTRLTVL.

This clone was observed once. The J gene is TRBJ2-1, the V gene TRBV24-1, with D hard to call. The CDR3 runs 14 residues. The germline V gene has CDR1 KGHDR and CDR2 SFDVKD. Trimming took off 4 bases at V and 9 bases at J, with 15 bases between the two ends. In nucleotides, the CDR3 is TGTGCCACCAGTGACCCATACCCGTTCAGTGAGCAGTTCTTC. It translates to CATSDPYPFSEQFF.

The gene calls are TRBV11-2 and TRBJ2-1, with TRBD1 matching over 12 bases. Germline CDR1 and CDR2: SGHAT and FQNNGV. Trimming cost V 4 bases and J 7 bases; bases outside gene matches: 8. The CDR3 runs to 16 residues. The CDR3 sequence is CASSSTRGQGANEQFF. Here the CDR3 DNA reads TGTGCCAGCAGCTCTACACGGGGACAGGGGGCGAATGAGCAGTTCTTC.

This chain uses TRBV15 with TRBJ2-7, with 10 positions matching TRBD2. This CDR3 region has 15 residues. The germline V gene encodes CDR1 LNHNV and CDR2 YYDKDF (reference sequence). Trimming cost V 1 base and J 2 bases; bases outside gene matches: 2. The CDR3 sequence is CATSRATSGTYEQYF. The CDR3 nucleotides read TGTGCCACCAGCAGAGCTACTAGCGGGACCTACGAGCAGTACTTC.

V usage is TRBV30 and J usage is TRBJ1-1; D call uncertain. V lost 2 bases, J lost 0 bases, and 13 bases lay in between. Germline V gives CDR1 GTSNPN, CDR2 SVGIG (reference sequence). This CDR3 has 15 amino acids. The DNA of the CDR3 is TGTGCCTGGAGTTCGTTCTCATCGGTGAACACTGAAGCTTTCTTT. It yields the protein CAWSSFSSVNTEAFF.

The CDR3 nucleotides are TGTGCCAGCAGGGGAAGACTAGCAGTCAGGAATGAGCAGTTCTTC. This encodes CASRGRLAVRNEQFF. This chain uses TRBV27 with TRBJ2-1; 7 nucleotides agree with TRBD2. V gave up 6 bases and J gave up 7 bases; unmatched junction bases: 12. CDR1 is MNHEY and CDR2 is SMNVEV in the germline V gene (reference sequence). This CDR3 is built from 15 residues.

V gene TRBV28 combines with J gene TRBJ1-1; D possibly corresponds to TRBD1 (6 bases). The CDR3 totals 13 residues. CDR1 is MDHEN and CDR2 is SYDVKM in the germline V gene. Trimming stripped 5 bases from V and 3 bases from J, with 10 bases between. CDR3 nucleotides: TGTGCCAGCAGTCTTGGACAGTACACTGAAGCTTTCTTT. It yields the protein CASSLGQYTEAFF.

The chain couples TRBV19 to TRBJ1-5, with unresolved D. The CDR3 runs to 13 residues. V was shortened by 4 bases and J by 8 bases, with 12 bases between the two germline ends. The germline CDR1 and CDR2 sequences are LNHDA and SQIVND (reference sequence). The CDR3 is CASSRSVQEPQHF. The CDR3 DNA reads as TGTGCCAGTAGTAGGTCAGTCCAGGAGCCCCAGCATTTT.

CDR3 bases: TGTGCCAGCAGTTTCCTCGGACTCCGGGGCTACACCTTC. Its translation: CASSFLGLRGYTF. This rearrangement joins TRBV27 to TRBJ1-2; D ambiguous. This CDR3 is 13 amino acids long. From germline, CDR1 is MNHEY and CDR2 SMNVEV (reference sequence). With 3 bases removed from V and 8 bases from J, the gap between germline ends came to 13 bases.

V gene TRBV7-2 combines with J gene TRBJ1-2; D is unresolved. Trimming pared 2 bases from V and 3 bases from J, leaving 10 bases between. The germline CDR1 and CDR2 sequences are SGHTA and FQGNSA. The CDR3 extends over 14 amino acids. The CDR3 DNA reads TGTGCCAGCAGCTTAAGGCAGGAATACTATGGCTACACCTTC. Protein product: CASSLRQEYYGYTF.

The chain joins TRBV7-9 to TRBJ1-4; perhaps TRBD1 as D (6 bases). The V end lost 5 bases, the J end lost 4 bases, and 11 bases lay between the germline ends. CDR3 length: 14 amino acids. Germline V gene data show CDR1 as SEHNR and CDR2 as FQNEAQ (reference sequence). CDR3 protein: CASSPTGFNEKLFF. DNA of the CDR3: TGTGCCAGCAGCCCGACAGGCTTTAATGAAAAACTGTTTTTT. The complete variable domain, with remaining parts taken from reference TRBV7-9 and TRBJ1-4, reads DTGVSQNPRHKITKRGQNVTFRCDPISEHNRLYWYRQTLGQGPEFLTYFQNEAQLEKSRLLSDRFSAERPKGSFSTLEIQRTEQGDSAMYLCASSPTGFNEKLFFGSGTQLSVL.

J is TRBJ1-4 and V is TRBV30; tentative D call: TRBD1 (6 bases). The V gene's germline CDR1 is GTSNPN and CDR2 SVGIG (reference sequence). There are 14 residues in the CDR3. V was trimmed by 7 bases and J by 12 bases, leaving 24 bases between them. CDR3 protein: CASTSGAAIRELFF. CDR3 DNA: TGTGCCTCAACCTCAGGGGCAGCCATAAGGGAACTGTTTTTT.

V and J are TRBV7-9 and TRBJ2-7, with TRBD1 matching 7 bases. V was pared by 5 bases and J by 1 base, with 8 bases of the junction left unmatched. Germline V gene sequence: CDR1 SEHNR, CDR2 FQNEAQ (reference sequence). The CDR3 loop spans 15 amino acids. The CDR3 here is CASSREGQPSYEQYF. For the CDR3, the DNA is TGTGCCAGCAGCCGAGAGGGACAGCCTTCCTACGAGCAGTACTTC.

V usage is TRBV27 and J usage is TRBJ1-5; a possible D gene is TRBD1 (6 bases). Trimming cost V 4 bases and J 5 bases, with 6 bases left between them. This CDR3 spans 12 amino acids. From germline, CDR1 is MNHEY and CDR2 SMNVEV (reference sequence). CDR3 bases: TGTGCCAGCAGTTCAGGGGATCAGCCCCAGCATTTT. Protein: CASSSGDQPQHF.

CDR3 region: CASSLGGKLAGNTDTQYF. The CDR3, as DNA: TGTGCCAGCAGCTTAGGTGGAAAGCTAGCGGGTAATACAGATACGCAGTATTTT. The chain employs TRBV7-8 and TRBJ2-3, with TRBD2 matching over 8 bases. The CDR3 loop spans 18 amino acids. The V gene's germline CDR1 is SGHVS and CDR2 FQNEAQ. V shed 1 base and J 3 bases; nucleotides not matched to a gene: 12. Complete variable domain (other parts from reference TRBV7-8 and TRBJ2-3): GAGVSQSPRYKVAKRGQDVALRCDPISGHVSLFWYQQALGQGPEFLTYFQNEAQLDKSGLPSDRFFAERPEGSVSTLKIQRTQQEDSAVYLCASSLGGKLAGNTDTQYFGPGTRLTVL.